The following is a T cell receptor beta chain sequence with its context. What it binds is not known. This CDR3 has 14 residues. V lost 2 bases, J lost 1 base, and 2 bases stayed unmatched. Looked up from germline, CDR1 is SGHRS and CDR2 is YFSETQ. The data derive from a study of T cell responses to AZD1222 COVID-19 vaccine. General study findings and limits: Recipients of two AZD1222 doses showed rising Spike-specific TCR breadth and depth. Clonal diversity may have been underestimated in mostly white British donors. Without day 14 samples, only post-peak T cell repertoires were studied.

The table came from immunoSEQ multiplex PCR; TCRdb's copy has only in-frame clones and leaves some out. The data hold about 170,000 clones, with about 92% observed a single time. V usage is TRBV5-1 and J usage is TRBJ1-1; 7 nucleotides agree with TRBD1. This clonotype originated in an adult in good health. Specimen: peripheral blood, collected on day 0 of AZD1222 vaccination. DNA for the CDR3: TGCGCCAGCAGCTTTGGGACAGCGAACACTGAAGCTTTCTTT. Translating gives CASSFGTANTEAFF.